Shown below are 16 T cell receptor beta chains from a single sample sequenced in a study of neurological immune-mediated disorders. Indicated time point: longitudinal time-point 1 (baseline). TCRdb independently ran MiXCR on the 5' RACE reads; one entry per CDR3 protein. The table records about 71,000 distinct CDR3 sequences, roughly an eighth of them present only once. The material sequenced was PBMCs. The receptors here all came from a female donor with HTLV-1-associated myelopathy (HAM/TSP).

This clonotype has a count of ten or more. This chain links TRBV5-1 with TRBJ2-1; 14 nucleotides match TRBD2. The CDR3 consists of 17 residues. The V gene end was trimmed by 4 bases and the J gene end by 7 bases; junction bases not matched to a gene: 10. CDR1 is SGHRS and CDR2 is YFSETQ in the germline V gene. The CDR3 nucleotides read TGCGCCAGCAGCCCCCCCGGACTAGCGGGGGGAGCAAATGAGCAGTTCTTC. This codes for CASSPPGLAGGANEQFF. The entire variable domain, with the rest obtained from reference TRBV5-1 and TRBJ2-1, is as follows: KAGVTQTPRYLIKTRGQQVTLSCSPISGHRSVSWYQQTPGQGLQFLFEYFSETQRNKGNFPGRFSGRQFSNSRSEMNVSTLELGDSALYLCASSPPGLAGGANEQFFGPGTRLTVL.

This clonotype was observed at least ten times. The chain carries TRBV5-1 and TRBJ2-6; a weak D match, TRBD2 (5 bases). Germline CDR1 is SGHRS and CDR2 is YFSETQ. Trimming took off 4 bases at V and 1 base at J, with 18 bases between the two ends. The CDR3 has 18 residues. CDR3 nucleotides: TGCGCCAGCAGCCCCCGTCGGACTCCGGATTCTGGGGCCAACGTCCTGACTTTC. Translating it yields CASSPRRTPDSGANVLTF.

In this sample, this clonotype turned up many times. This chain joins TRBV28 and TRBJ2-3; TRBD2 aligns across 7 bases. J lost 3 bases, V lost 5 bases, and 5 bases had no gene match. The CDR3 is 14 residues long. CDR1 MDHEN and CDR2 SYDVKM come from the germline V gene. The CDR3 sequence: CASSAKRGTDTQYF. The CDR3 nucleotides read TGTGCCAGCAGTGCCAAGCGGGGTACAGATACGCAGTATTTT.

This clonotype was detected many times. This rearrangement joins TRBV3-1 to TRBJ2-3; D not resolved. The CDR3 spans 13 residues. Trimming cost V 2 bases and J 4 bases, with 7 bases left between them. CDR1 and CDR2 (germline): LGHDT, YNNKEL (reference sequence). The CDR3 is CASSQYPPDTQYF. CDR3 nucleotide sequence: TGTGCCAGCAGCCAATACCCCCCAGATACGCAGTATTTT.

This clonotype was seen more than once but under ten times. V and J are TRBV7-8 and TRBJ2-1; D is possibly TRBD2 (6 bases). Trimming took off 1 base at V and 0 bases at J, with 19 bases between the two ends. The germline CDR1 and CDR2 sequences are SGHVS and FQNEAQ. The CDR3 sequence is 19 residues long. The CDR3 protein is CASSLVQTPGLSSYNEQFF. CDR3 DNA: TGTGCCAGCAGCTTAGTGCAAACCCCGGGACTCAGCTCCTACAATGAGCAGTTCTTC.

This clonotype came up many times. The chain uses TRBV29-1 and TRBJ2-7, with TRBD2 matching 9 bases. V trimming: 2 bases; J trimming: 2 bases; junction bases outside the gene matches: 7. Germline-derived CDR1 and CDR2 are SQVTM and ANQGSEA. This CDR3 comprises 15 residues. The CDR3 DNA reads as TGCAGCGTTGAAACTGAGACTAGCGGTGCCTACGAGCAGTACTTC. Translated, it gives CSVETETSGAYEQYF.

This clonotype was seen many times. The chain joins TRBV15 to TRBJ1-6, with D possibly matching TRBD1 (5 bases). Germline lookup yields CDR1 LNHNV and CDR2 YYDKDF (reference sequence). This CDR3 comprises 13 residues. V lost 6 bases, J lost 9 bases, and 12 bases lay in between. The CDR3 DNA is TGTGCCACCAGAGTGGGGGTGAGTTCACCCCTCCACTTT. Translation: CATRVGVSSPLHF.

DNA for the CDR3: TGTGCCAGCAGACCCGACAGGTGGGGAAGGAATCAGCCCCAGCATTTT. It codes for CASRPDRWGRNQPQHF. This chain joins TRBV3-1 and TRBJ1-5; TRBD1 might be the D (6 bases). This CDR3 is built from 16 residues. Germline CDR1 LGHDT, CDR2 YNNKEL (reference sequence). The germline V and J ends were trimmed by 6 bases and 4 bases, with 19 bases remaining between them.

This clonotype was counted at least ten times. The J gene is TRBJ1-3, the V gene TRBV2; D is unresolved. CDR1 is SNHLY and CDR2 is FYNNEI in the germline V gene. The CDR3 length is 13 residues. The germline V and J ends were trimmed by 4 bases and 1 base, with 5 bases remaining between them. CDR3 DNA sequence: TGTGCCAGCAGTGTAGGATCTGGAAACACCATATATTTT. Its translation is CASSVGSGNTIYF. The entire variable domain, with the rest obtained from reference TRBV2 and TRBJ1-3, is as follows: EPEVTQTPSHQVTQMGQEVILRCVPISNHLYFYWYRQILGQKVEFLVSFYNNEISEKSEIFDDQFSVERPDGSNFTLKIRSTKLEDSAMYFCASSVGSGNTIYFGEGSWLTVV.

In its sample, this clonotype was seen many times. The chain recombines TRBV7-9 with TRBJ1-2, with D tentatively TRBD1 (5 bases). CDR1 and CDR2 (germline): SEHNR, FQNEAQ (reference sequence). This CDR3 has 16 amino acids. Trimming removed 1 base at V and 2 bases at J, with 14 bases between. In DNA, the CDR3 is TGTGCCAGCAGCTTAGGGACACGGGGTCGGAACTATGGCTACACCTTC. Its protein product is CASSLGTRGRNYGYTF.

The CDR3 reads CASSPTGDSGDTQYF. For the CDR3, the DNA is TGTGCCAGCAGCCCGACAGGGGACAGTGGGGATACGCAGTATTTT. This chain uses TRBV4-2 with TRBJ2-3; the match to TRBD1 covers 8 bases. The CDR3 is 15 residues long. J was trimmed by 6 bases and V by 4 bases; bases with no gene match: 9. From germline, CDR1 is LGHNA and CDR2 YNFKEQ.

This clonotype has a count of ten or more. This chain links TRBV30 with TRBJ1-4; D is undetermined. From germline, CDR1 is GTSNPN and CDR2 SVGIG (reference sequence). The CDR3 extends over 14 amino acids. V shed 8 bases and J shed 8 bases, with 21 bases lying between them. The CDR3 protein is CAAGVMTTEEKLFF. CDR3 DNA sequence: TGTGCCGCAGGAGTTATGACGACGGAGGAAAAACTGTTTTTT.

As concerns this clonotype: A much larger clone lies a single base off, so this may be a read error. The V call is TRBV5-6, the J call TRBJ2-7; D perhaps matches TRBD1 (6 bases). Per germline, CDR1 SGHDT and CDR2 YYEEEE. Trimming stripped 2 bases from V and 1 base from J, with 16 bases between. This CDR3 is built from 16 residues. CDR3 nucleotides: TGTGCCAGCAGCTTTCGTATAGAGGGGGAATCCTACGAGCAGTACTTC. Translated, it gives CASSFRIEGESYEQYF.

Ten or more counts support this clonotype. J is TRBJ1-1 and V is TRBV5-1, with D maybe TRBD1 (5 bases). This CDR3 is 16 amino acids long. Trimming shortened V by 5 bases and J by 3 bases, and 20 bases separated the two germline ends. From germline, CDR1 is SGHRS and CDR2 YFSETQ. The CDR3 region is CASRPPPGGAYTEAFF. The CDR3 DNA reads TGCGCCAGCAGACCTCCACCAGGAGGGGCGTACACTGAAGCTTTCTTT.

Ten or more counts support this clonotype. The rearrangement uses TRBV5-1 and TRBJ2-5, with D perhaps TRBD1 (6 bases). The CDR3 totals 14 residues. Germline V lookup: CDR1 SGHRS, CDR2 YFSETQ. The V end lost 7 bases, the J end lost 4 bases, and 17 bases lay between the germline ends. The CDR3 DNA sequence: TGCGCCAGCGCCAGGGGCGATTCAGGAGAGACCCAGTACTTC. This sequence encodes CASARGDSGETQYF.

This clonotype was counted at least ten times. The chain carries TRBV9 and TRBJ2-3; 10 nucleotides align to TRBD2. The germline gives CDR1 SGDLS, CDR2 YYNGEE. The V and J ends lost 5 bases and 2 bases, in that order; junction bases with no gene match: 5. The CDR3 runs 15 residues. Here the CDR3 reads CASSFSGGATDTQYF. The CDR3 nucleotides are TGTGCCAGCAGTTTCAGCGGGGGGGCCACAGATACGCAGTATTTT.